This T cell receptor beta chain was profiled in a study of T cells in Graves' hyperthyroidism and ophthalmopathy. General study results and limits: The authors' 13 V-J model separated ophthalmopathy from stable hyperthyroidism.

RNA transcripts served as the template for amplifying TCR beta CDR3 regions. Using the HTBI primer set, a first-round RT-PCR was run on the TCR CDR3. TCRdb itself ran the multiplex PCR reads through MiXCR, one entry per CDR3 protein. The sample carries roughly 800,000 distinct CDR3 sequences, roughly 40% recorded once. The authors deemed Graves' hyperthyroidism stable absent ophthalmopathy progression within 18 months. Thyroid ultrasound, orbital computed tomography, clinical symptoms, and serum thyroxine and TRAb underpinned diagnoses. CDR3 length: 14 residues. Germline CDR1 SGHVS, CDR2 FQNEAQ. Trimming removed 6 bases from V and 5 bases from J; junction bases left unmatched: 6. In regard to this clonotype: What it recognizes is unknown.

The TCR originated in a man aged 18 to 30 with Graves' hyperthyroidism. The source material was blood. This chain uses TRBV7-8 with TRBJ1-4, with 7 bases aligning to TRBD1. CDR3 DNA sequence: TGTGCCAGCAGTAATCAGGGGGGGAATGAAAAACTGTTTTTT. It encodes CASSNQGGNEKLFF.